The 15 T cell receptor beta chains below come from one sample, sequenced in a study of T cell repertoires in cytomegalovirus infection. TCRdb itself ran the reads through MiXCR, one entry per CDR3 protein. The repertoire holds approximately 730,000 distinct CDR3 sequences, with 30% to 40% as singletons. Antigens of these TCRs are unknown. Sequenced here: cultured PBMCs, sampled from culture after CMV antigen stimulation. Receptors originate from a human donor in good health (CMV status not recorded). Some clones in this sample may be carry-over from other donors' samples.

The rearrangement links TRBV18 to TRBJ2-7; 12 bases are a match to TRBD1. The CDR3 totals 17 residues. Germline CDR1 is KGHSH and CDR2 is LQKENI. Trimming at V came to 6 bases and at J to 6 bases, leaving 15 bases not matched to a gene. The DNA of the CDR3 is TGTGCCAGCTCGTCCAATACCGGGACAGGGGGCTTTGGCGAGCAGTACTTC. Its protein product is CASSSNTGTGGFGEQYF.

The chain combines TRBV7-9 with TRBJ2-7; the D call may be TRBD1 or TRBD2 (5 bases each). V shed 3 bases and J shed 6 bases, with 15 bases lying between them. The germline gives CDR1 SEHNR, CDR2 FQNEAQ (reference sequence). The CDR3 covers 14 residues. The CDR3 is CASSFSASGTEQYF. In DNA form, the CDR3 reads TGTGCCAGCAGCTTTTCCGCCTCGGGGACCGAGCAGTACTTC. Using reference TRBV7-9 and TRBJ2-7 for the parts outside the CDR3, the full variable domain is DTGVSQNPRHKITKRGQNVTFRCDPISEHNRLYWYRQTLGQGPEFLTYFQNEAQLEKSRLLSDRFSAERPKGSFSTLEIQRTEQGDSAMYLCASSFSASGTEQYFGPGTRLTVT.

A few counts support this clonotype. The rearrangement joins TRBV7-6 to TRBJ1-1; TRBD1 matches at 7 bases. The CDR3 extends over 15 amino acids. The V segment lost 4 bases and the J segment 5 bases; nucleotides outside the gene matches: 10. Germline V gene sequence: CDR1 SGHVS, CDR2 FNYEAQ. The CDR3 DNA is TGTGCCAGCAGCTCACCCGACAGGGTGGGAACTGAAGCTTTCTTT. Protein product: CASSSPDRVGTEAFF.

This clonotype has a handful of counts. The V call is TRBV18, the J call TRBJ2-3; TRBD1 aligns across 10 bases. The length of the CDR3 is 15 residues. Germline-derived CDR1 and CDR2 are KGHSH and LQKENI. V dropped 5 bases and J dropped 0; count of bases not matched to a gene: 2. CDR3 in DNA: TGTGCCAGCTCAGGACAGGGGGTTAGCACAGATACGCAGTATTTT. Its protein product is CASSGQGVSTDTQYF.

The rearrangement joins TRBV5-4 to TRBJ2-7, with a tentative D call TRBD2 (7 bases). Germline lookup yields CDR1 SGHNT and CDR2 YYREEE (reference sequence). The ends were cut back, 2 bases at V and 3 bases at J, with 15 bases in the middle. The CDR3 contains 15 residues. CDR3 sequence: CASSFQGRVHYEQYF. The CDR3 DNA reads TGTGCCAGCAGCTTTCAGGGGAGGGTGCACTACGAGCAGTACTTC.

Concerning this clonotype itself: The CDR3 does not end in the conserved phenylalanine or tryptophan, so this is likely a read error. This chain joins TRBV7-8 and TRBJ2-1; 7 nucleotides align to TRBD2. V lost 5 bases and J lost 5; bases outside the gene matches: 9. The germline V gene has CDR1 SGHVS and CDR2 FQNEAQ. CDR3 length equals 15 residues. The CDR3 region is CASSPQGLPNNEQFL. The CDR3 bases are TGTGCCAGCAGCCCTCAGGGACTACCTAACAATGAGCAGTTCCTC.

The rearrangement joins TRBV7-6 to TRBJ2-7, with D perhaps given as TRBD1 or TRBD2 (6 bases each). The CDR3 spans 13 residues. Trimming pared 8 bases from V and 1 base from J, leaving 12 bases between. CDR1 is SGHVS and CDR2 is FNYEAQ in the germline V gene. CDR3 region: CASGTGASYEQYF. DNA of the CDR3: TGTGCCAGCGGGACGGGGGCGTCCTACGAGCAGTACTTC. Looking up the rest from reference TRBV7-6 and TRBJ2-7 gives the full variable domain: GAGVSQSPRYKVTKRGQDVALRCDPISGHVSLYWYRQALGQGPEFLTYFNYEAQQDKSGLPNDRFSAERPEGSISTLTIQRTEQRDSAMYRCASGTGASYEQYFGPGTRLTVT.

This clonotype was found a few times. This chain uses TRBV2 with TRBJ2-3, with 13 bases matching TRBD2. Germline-derived CDR1 and CDR2 are SNHLY and FYNNEI. The CDR3 is made up of 15 amino acids. The V gene end was trimmed by 4 bases and the J gene end by 5 bases; junction bases not matched to a gene: 3. CDR3 in amino acids: CASSGLAGGLDTQYF. CDR3 DNA: TGTGCCAGCAGTGGACTAGCGGGGGGCCTAGATACGCAGTATTTT.

This clonotype was picked up many times. The rearrangement uses TRBV7-2 and TRBJ2-1; D remains unclear. The CDR3 covers 12 residues. Deletions cut 0 bases from V and 11 bases from J, with 8 bases between. Germline lookup yields CDR1 SGHTA and CDR2 FQGNSA. The CDR3 DNA reads TGTGCCAGCAGCTTAGCCGCGACACAGCAGTTCTTC. Encoded protein: CASSLAATQQFF.

This clonotype was seen only a few times. The chain uses TRBV7-8 and TRBJ2-3; TRBD2 agrees at 11 bases. The ends lost 4 bases at V and 2 bases at J; junction bases unmatched: 5. The CDR3 contains 16 residues. Germline CDR1 is SGHVS and CDR2 is FQNEAQ. In DNA, the CDR3 is TGTGCCAGCAGCTCCACTAGCGGGGGCCCCACAGATACGCAGTATTTT. Translated: CASSSTSGGPTDTQYF.

This clonotype was counted only a few times. The CDR3 coding sequence is TGTGCCTGGAGTGTAGGAGCCGGAAATTACGAGCAGTACTTC. This translates into CAWSVGAGNYEQYF. The rearrangement joins TRBV30 to TRBJ2-7, with D hard to call. Trimming took off 0 bases at V and 4 bases at J, with 13 bases between the two ends. The germline V gene encodes CDR1 GTSNPN and CDR2 SVGIG (reference sequence). The CDR3 is 14 amino acids.

The rearrangement links TRBV6-1 to TRBJ1-2; 11 bases are shared with TRBD1. V lost 3 bases and J lost 8; bases outside the gene matches: 2. This CDR3 has 13 residues. The germline CDR1 and CDR2 sequences are MNHNS and SASEGT. The DNA of the CDR3 is TGTGCCAGCAGTGAGGACAGGGGGCAGGGCTACACCTTC. Protein: CASSEDRGQGYTF.

The V and J genes are TRBV7-6 and TRBJ2-6; the D gene is possibly TRBD2 (6 bases). The CDR3 consists of 19 residues. Trimming took 6 bases from V and 0 from J, leaving 21 bases between them. CDR1 is SGHVS and CDR2 is FNYEAQ in the germline V gene. Here the CDR3 reads CASSRWGAGVSSGANVLTF. CDR3 nucleotide sequence: TGTGCCAGCAGTCGCTGGGGAGCGGGTGTCAGCTCTGGGGCCAACGTCCTGACTTTC.

This rearrangement joins TRBV12-3 or TRBV12-4 to TRBJ2-7, with D uncertain. The V gene lost 5 bases and the J gene lost 3 bases, with 14 bases spanning the gap. The CDR3 covers 14 residues. The CDR3 nucleotides read TGTGCCAGCAGTCGACACCTCCTCTTCTACGAGCAGTACTTC. As protein: CASSRHLLFYEQYF.

This clonotype was found once. This chain connects TRBV2 to TRBJ2-3; TRBD2 matches 8 bases. Trimming cost V 10 bases and J 4 bases; bases outside gene matches: 4. Per the germline V gene, CDR1 is SNHLY and CDR2 is FYNNEI. This CDR3 has 12 amino acids. DNA of the CDR3: TGTGCCACGGGGGGGCTCGCAGATACGCAGTATTTT. Its protein is CATGGLADTQYF. Variable domain in full (rest from reference TRBV2 and TRBJ2-3): EPEVTQTPSHQVTQMGQEVILRCVPISNHLYFYWYRQILGQKVEFLVSFYNNEISEKSEIFDDQFSVERPDGSNFTLKIRSTKLEDSAMYFCATGGLADTQYFGPGTRLTVL.